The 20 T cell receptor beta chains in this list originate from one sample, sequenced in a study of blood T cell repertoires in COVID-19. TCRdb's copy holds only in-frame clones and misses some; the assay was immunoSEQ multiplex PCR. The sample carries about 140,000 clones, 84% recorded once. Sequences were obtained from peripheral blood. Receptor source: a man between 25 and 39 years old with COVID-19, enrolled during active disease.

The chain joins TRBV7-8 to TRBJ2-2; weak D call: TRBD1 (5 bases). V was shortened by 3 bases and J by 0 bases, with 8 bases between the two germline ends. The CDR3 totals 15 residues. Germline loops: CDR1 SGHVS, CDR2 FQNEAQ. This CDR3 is CASSLRTTNTGELFF. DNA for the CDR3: TGTGCCAGCAGCTTGAGGACAACGAACACCGGGGAGCTGTTTTTT.

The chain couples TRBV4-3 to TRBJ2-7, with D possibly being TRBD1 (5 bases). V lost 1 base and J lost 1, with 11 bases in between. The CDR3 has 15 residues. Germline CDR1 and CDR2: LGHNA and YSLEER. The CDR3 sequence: CASSQALRGSYEQYF. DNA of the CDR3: TGCGCCAGCAGCCAAGCGCTAAGGGGATCCTACGAGCAGTACTTC.

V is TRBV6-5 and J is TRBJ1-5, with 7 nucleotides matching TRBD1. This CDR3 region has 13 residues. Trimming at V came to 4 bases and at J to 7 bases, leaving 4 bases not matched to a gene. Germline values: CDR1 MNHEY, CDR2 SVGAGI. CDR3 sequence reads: CASSSRDSQPQHF. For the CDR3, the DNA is TGTGCCAGCAGTTCCCGGGACAGCCAGCCCCAGCATTTT.

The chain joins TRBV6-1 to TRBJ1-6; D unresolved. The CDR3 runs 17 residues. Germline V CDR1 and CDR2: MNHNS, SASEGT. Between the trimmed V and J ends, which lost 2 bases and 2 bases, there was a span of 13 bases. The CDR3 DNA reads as TGTGCCAGCAGTGAAAGGGCCCGCGGGACCTATAATTCACCCCTCCACTTT. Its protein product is CASSERARGTYNSPLHF.

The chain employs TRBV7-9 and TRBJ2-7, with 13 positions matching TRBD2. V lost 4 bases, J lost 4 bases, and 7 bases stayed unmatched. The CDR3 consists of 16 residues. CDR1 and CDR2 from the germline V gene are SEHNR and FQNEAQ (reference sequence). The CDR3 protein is CASSSRTSGRVYEQYF. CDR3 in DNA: TGTGCCAGCAGCTCCCGGACTAGCGGGAGAGTGTACGAGCAGTACTTC.

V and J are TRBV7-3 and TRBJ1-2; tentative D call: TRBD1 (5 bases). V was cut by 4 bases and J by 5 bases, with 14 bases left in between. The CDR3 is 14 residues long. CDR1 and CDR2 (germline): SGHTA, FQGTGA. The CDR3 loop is CASSSNSGRYGYTF. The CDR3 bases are TGTGCCAGCAGCTCGAACTCAGGGCGGTATGGCTACACCTTC.

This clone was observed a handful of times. The CDR3 nucleotides read TGTGCCAGCAGCTTGGTAAGCGATGAGCAGTTCTTC. Its protein product is CASSLVSDEQFF. The chain is built from TRBV5-4 and TRBJ2-1; no clear D. The CDR3 covers 12 residues. Trimming shortened V by 0 bases and J by 8 bases, and 6 bases separated the two germline ends. Germline lookup yields CDR1 SGHNT and CDR2 YYREEE (reference sequence). Full variable domain (remainder filled in from reference TRBV5-4 and TRBJ2-1): ETGVTQSPTHLIKTRGQQVTLRCSSQSGHNTVSWYQQALGQGPQFIFQYYREEENGRGNFPPRFSGLQFPNYSSELNVNALELDDSALYLCASSLVSDEQFFGPGTRLTVL.

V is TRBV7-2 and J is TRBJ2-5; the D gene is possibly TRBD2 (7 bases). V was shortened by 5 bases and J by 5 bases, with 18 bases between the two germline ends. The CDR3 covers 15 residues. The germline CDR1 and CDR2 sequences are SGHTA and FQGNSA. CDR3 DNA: TGTGCCAGCAGCCTAAGTCGCGGGGGCGCCGAGACCCAGTACTTC. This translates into CASSLSRGGAETQYF.

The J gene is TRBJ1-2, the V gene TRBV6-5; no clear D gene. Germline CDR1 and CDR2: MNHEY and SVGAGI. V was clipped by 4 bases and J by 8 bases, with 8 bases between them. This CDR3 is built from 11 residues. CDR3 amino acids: CASSSVRGYTF. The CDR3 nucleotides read TGTGCCAGCAGTTCTGTACGGGGCTACACCTTC.

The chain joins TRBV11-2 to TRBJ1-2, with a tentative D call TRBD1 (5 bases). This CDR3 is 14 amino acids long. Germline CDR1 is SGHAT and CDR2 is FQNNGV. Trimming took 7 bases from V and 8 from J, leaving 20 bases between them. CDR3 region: CASTQRGVNSGYTF. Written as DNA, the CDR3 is TGTGCCAGCACCCAAAGGGGTGTTAATTCGGGCTACACCTTC.

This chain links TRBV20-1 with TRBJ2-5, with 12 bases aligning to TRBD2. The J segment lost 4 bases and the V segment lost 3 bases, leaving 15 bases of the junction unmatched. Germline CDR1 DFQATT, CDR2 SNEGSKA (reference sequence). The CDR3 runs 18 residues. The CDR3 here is CSASSPGLAGFGVETQYF. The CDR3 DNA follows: TGCAGTGCTAGTTCCCCTGGACTAGCGGGATTTGGGGTAGAGACCCAGTACTTC.

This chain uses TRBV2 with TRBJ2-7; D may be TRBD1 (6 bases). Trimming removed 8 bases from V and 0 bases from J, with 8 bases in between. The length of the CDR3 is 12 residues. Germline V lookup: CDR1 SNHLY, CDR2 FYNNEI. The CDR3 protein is CASRDTSYEQYF. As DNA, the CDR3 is TGTGCCAGCCGGGACACCTCCTACGAGCAGTACTTC.

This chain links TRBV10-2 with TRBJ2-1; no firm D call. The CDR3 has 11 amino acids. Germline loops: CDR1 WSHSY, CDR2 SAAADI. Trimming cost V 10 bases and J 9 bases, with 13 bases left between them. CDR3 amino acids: CAIVRESEQFF. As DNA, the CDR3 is TGCGCCATCGTTCGCGAGAGTGAGCAGTTCTTC.

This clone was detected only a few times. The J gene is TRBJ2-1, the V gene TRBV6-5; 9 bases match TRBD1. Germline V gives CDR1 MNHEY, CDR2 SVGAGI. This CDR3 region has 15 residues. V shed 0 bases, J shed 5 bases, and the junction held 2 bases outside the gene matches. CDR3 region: CASSYSGQGNNEQFF. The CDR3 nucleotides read TGTGCCAGCAGTTACTCCGGACAGGGGAACAATGAGCAGTTCTTC.

The DNA for the CDR3 is TGTGCCAGCAGCCGCAGGACTAGCGGGCAATATACGCAGTATTTT. This gives the protein CASSRRTSGQYTQYF. The chain employs TRBV7-2 and TRBJ2-3; 11 nucleotides agree with TRBD2. Germline CDR1 reads SGHTA; CDR2 reads FQGNSA. CDR3 length: 15 amino acids. V was clipped by 5 bases and J by 7 bases; unmatched bases: 8. Filled out from reference TRBV7-2 and TRBJ2-3, the complete variable domain reads GAGVSQSPSNKVTEKGKDVELRCDPISGHTALYWYRQSLGQGLEFLIYFQGNSAPDKSGLPSDRFSAERTGGSVSTLTIQRTQQEDSAVYLCASSRRTSGQYTQYFGPGTRLTVL.

The CDR3 DNA reads as TGTGCCAGCAGCTCCCGAGCGGGAGGGCCGAATGGAGCCAAAAACATTCAGTACTTC. As protein: CASSSRAGGPNGAKNIQYF. The genes are TRBV5-5 and TRBJ2-4; 10 bases fit TRBD2. The ends lost 3 bases at V and 0 bases at J; junction bases unmatched: 12. The CDR3 spans 19 residues. Per germline, CDR1 SGHKS and CDR2 YYEKEE (reference sequence).

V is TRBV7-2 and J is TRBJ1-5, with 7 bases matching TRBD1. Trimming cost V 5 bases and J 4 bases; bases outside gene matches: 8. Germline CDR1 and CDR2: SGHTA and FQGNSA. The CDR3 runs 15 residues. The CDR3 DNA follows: TGTGCCAGCAGCGCAGAACAGGGGTGGAATCAGCCCCAGCATTTT. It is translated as CASSAEQGWNQPQHF.

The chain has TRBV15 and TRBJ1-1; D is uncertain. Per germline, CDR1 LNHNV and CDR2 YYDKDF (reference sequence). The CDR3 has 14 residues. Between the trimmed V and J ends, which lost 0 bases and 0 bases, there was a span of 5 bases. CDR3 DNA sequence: TGTGCCACCAGCAGAGATCCCATGAACACTGAAGCTTTCTTT. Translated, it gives CATSRDPMNTEAFF.

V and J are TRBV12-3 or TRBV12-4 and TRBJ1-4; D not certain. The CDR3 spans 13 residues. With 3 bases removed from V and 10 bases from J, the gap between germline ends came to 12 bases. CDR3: CASSFTGRGKLFF. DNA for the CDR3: TGTGCCAGCAGTTTTACTGGGCGGGGAAAACTGTTTTTT.

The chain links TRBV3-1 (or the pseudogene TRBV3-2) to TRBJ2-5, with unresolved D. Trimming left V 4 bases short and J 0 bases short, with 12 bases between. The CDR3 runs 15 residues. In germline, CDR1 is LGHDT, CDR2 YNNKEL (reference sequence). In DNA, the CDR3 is TGTGCCAGCAGCCCCCCGAGAGCTAACCAAGAGACCCAGTACTTC. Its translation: CASSPPRANQETQYF.